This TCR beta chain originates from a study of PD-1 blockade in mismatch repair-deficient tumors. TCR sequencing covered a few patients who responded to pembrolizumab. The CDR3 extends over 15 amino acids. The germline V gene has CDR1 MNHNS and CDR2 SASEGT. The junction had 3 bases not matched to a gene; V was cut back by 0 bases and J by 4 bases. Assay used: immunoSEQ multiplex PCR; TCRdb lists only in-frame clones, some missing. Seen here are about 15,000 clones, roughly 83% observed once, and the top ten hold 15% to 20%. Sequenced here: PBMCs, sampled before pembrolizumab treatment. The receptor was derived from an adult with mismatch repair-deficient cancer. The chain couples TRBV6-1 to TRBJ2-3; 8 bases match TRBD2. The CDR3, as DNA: TGTGCCAGCAGTGAAGCGCGGGAGGCCCCAGATACGCAGTATTTT. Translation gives CASSEAREAPDTQYF.